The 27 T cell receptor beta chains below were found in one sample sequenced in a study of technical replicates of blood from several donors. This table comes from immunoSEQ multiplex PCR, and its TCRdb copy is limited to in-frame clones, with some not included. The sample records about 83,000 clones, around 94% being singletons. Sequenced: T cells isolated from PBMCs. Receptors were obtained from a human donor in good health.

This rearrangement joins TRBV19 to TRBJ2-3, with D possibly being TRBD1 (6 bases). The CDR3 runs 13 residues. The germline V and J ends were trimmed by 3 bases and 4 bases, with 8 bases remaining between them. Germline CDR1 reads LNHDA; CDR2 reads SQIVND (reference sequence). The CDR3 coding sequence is TGTGCCAGTAGTATCTCAGGGGCAGATACGCAGTATTTT. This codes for CASSISGADTQYF.

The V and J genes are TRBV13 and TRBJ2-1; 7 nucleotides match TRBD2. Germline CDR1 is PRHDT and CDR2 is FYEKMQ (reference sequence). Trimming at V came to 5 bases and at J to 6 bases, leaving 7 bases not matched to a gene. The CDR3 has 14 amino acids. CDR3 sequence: CASSPGGWGNEQFF. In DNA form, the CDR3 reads TGTGCCAGCAGCCCCGGGGGGTGGGGCAATGAGCAGTTCTTC.

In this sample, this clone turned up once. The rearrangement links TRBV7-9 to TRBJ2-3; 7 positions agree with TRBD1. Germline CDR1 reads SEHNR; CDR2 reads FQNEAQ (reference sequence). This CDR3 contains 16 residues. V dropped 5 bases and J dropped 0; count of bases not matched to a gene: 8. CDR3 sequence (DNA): TGTGCCAGCAGCCCCAAAGGGGGCGGGAGCACAGATACGCAGTATTTT. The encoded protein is CASSPKGGGSTDTQYF. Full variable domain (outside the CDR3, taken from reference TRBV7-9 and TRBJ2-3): DTGVSQNPRHKITKRGQNVTFRCDPISEHNRLYWYRQTLGQGPEFLTYFQNEAQLEKSRLLSDRFSAERPKGSFSTLEIQRTEQGDSAMYLCASSPKGGGSTDTQYFGPGTRLTVL.

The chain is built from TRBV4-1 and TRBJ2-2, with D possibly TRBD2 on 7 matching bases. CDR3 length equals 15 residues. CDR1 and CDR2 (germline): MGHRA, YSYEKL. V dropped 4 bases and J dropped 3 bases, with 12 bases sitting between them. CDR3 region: CASSRKGGDTGELFF. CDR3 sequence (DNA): TGCGCCAGCAGCCGAAAGGGGGGGGACACCGGGGAGCTGTTTTTT.

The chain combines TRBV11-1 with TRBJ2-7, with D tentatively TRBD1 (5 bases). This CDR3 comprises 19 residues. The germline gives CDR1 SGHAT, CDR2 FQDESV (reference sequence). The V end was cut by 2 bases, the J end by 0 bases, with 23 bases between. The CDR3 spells CASSLSFGADSGISYEQYF. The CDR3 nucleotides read TGTGCCAGCAGCTTATCGTTTGGGGCTGATAGTGGGATCTCCTACGAGCAGTACTTC. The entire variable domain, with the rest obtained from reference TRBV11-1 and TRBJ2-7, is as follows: EAEVAQSPRYKITEKSQAVAFWCDPISGHATLYWYRQILGQGPELLVQFQDESVVDDSQLPKDRFSAERLKGVDSTLKIQPAELGDSAMYLCASSLSFGADSGISYEQYFGPGTRLTVT.

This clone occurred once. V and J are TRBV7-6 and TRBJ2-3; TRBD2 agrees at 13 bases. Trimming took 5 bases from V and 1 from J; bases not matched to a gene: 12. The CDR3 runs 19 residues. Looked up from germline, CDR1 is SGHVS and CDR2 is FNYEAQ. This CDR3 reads CASSPRGTSGDSRTDTQYF. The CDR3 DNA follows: TGTGCCAGCAGCCCGAGGGGGACTAGCGGGGATTCTCGCACAGATACGCAGTATTTT.

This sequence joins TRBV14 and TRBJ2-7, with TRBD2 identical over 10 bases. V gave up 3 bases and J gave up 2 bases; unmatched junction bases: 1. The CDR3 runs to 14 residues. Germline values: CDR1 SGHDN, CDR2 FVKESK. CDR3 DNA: TGTGCCAGCAGCCAGAGCGGGGGGGCCTACGAGCAGTACTTC. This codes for CASSQSGGAYEQYF.

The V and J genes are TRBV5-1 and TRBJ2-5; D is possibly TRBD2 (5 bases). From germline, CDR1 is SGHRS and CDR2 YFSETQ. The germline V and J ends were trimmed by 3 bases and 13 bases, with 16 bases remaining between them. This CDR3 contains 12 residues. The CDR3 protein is CASSSGSGKWYF. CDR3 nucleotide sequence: TGCGCCAGCAGCTCTGGGTCGGGGAAATGGTACTTC.

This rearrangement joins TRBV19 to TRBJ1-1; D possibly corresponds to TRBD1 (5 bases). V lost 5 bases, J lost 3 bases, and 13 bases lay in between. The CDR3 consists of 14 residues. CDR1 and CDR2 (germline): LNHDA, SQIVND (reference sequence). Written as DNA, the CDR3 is TGTGCCAGTAGTCCTGGGAGGGGATACACTGAAGCTTTCTTT. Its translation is CASSPGRGYTEAFF.

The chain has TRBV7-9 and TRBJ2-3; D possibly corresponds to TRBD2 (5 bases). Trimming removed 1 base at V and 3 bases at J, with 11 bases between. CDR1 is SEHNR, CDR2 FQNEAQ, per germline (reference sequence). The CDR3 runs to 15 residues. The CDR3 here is CASSLDQRITDTQYF. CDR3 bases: TGTGCCAGCAGCTTAGACCAGCGGATTACAGATACGCAGTATTTT.

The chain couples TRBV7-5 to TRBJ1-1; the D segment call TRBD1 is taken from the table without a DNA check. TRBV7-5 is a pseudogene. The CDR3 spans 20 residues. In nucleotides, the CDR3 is TGTGTCAGAAGCTTTATCGCCGAGCCAGGGGGTTTGGCTTTGAACACTGAAGCTTTCTTT. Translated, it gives CVRSFIAEPGGLALNTEAFF.

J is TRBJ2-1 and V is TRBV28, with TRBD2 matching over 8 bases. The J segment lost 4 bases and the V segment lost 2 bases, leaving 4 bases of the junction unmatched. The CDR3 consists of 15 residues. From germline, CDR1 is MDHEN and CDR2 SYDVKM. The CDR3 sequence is CASSLRSGDYNEQFF. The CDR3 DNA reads TGTGCCAGCAGTTTACGTAGCGGGGATTACAATGAGCAGTTCTTC.

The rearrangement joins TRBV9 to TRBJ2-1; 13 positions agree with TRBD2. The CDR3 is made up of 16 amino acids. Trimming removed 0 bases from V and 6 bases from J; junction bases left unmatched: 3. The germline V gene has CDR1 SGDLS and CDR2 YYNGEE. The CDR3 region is CASSVGGTSGINEQFF. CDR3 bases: TGTGCCAGCAGCGTAGGCGGGACTAGCGGGATCAATGAGCAGTTCTTC.

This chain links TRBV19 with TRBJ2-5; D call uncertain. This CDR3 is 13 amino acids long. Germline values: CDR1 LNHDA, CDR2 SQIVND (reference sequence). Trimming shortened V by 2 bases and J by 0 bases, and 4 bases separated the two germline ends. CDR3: CASSIPDQETQYF. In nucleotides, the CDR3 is TGTGCCAGTAGTATACCGGACCAAGAGACCCAGTACTTC. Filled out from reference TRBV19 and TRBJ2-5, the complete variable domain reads DGGITQSPKYLFRKEGQNVTLSCEQNLNHDAMYWYRQDPGQGLRLIYYSQIVNDFQKGDIAEGYSVSREKKESFPLTVTSAQKNPTAFYLCASSIPDQETQYFGPGTRLLVL.

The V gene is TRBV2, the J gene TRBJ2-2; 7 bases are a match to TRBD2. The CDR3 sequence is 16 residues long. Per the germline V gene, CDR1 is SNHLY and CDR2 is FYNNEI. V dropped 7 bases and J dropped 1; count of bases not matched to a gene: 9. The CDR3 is CASIGGSSRNTGELFF. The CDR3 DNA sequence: TGTGCCAGCATCGGGGGGTCTTCCCGGAACACCGGGGAGCTGTTTTTT.

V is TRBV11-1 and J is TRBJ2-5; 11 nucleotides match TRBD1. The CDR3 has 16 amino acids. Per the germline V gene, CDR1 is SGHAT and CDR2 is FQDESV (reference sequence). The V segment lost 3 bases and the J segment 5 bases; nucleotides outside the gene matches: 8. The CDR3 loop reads CASSFTGTGGSETQYF. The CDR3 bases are TGTGCCAGCAGCTTTACCGGGACAGGGGGTTCCGAGACCCAGTACTTC. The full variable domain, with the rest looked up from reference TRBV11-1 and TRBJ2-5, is EAEVAQSPRYKITEKSQAVAFWCDPISGHATLYWYRQILGQGPELLVQFQDESVVDDSQLPKDRFSAERLKGVDSTLKIQPAELGDSAMYLCASSFTGTGGSETQYFGPGTRLLVL.

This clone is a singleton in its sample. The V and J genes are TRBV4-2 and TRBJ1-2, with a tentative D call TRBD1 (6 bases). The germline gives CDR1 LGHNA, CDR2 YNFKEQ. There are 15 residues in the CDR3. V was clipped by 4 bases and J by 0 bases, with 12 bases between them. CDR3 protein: CASSPDRLSNYGYTF. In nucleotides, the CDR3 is TGTGCCAGCAGCCCCGACAGGCTTTCTAACTATGGCTACACCTTC.

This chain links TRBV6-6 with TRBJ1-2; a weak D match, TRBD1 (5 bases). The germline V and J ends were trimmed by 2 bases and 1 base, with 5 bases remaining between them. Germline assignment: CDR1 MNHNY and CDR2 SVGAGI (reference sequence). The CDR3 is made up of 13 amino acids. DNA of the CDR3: TGTGCCAGCAGTTACGACAGTAACTATGGCTACACCTTC. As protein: CASSYDSNYGYTF.

CDR3 coding DNA: TGCAGCGGCACCGCAGGGGGTTCCAACACCGGGGAGCTGTTTTTT. Residues: CSGTAGGSNTGELFF. V usage is TRBV29-1 and J usage is TRBJ2-2; 7 bases align to TRBD1. Germline V gene lookup returns CDR1 SQVTM and CDR2 ANQGSEA. The CDR3 is made up of 15 amino acids. V lost 7 bases and J lost 2; bases outside the gene matches: 10.

CDR3 amino acids: CAWSPFSSDSYGYTF. In nucleotides, the CDR3 is TGTGCCTGGAGTCCATTCTCTTCGGACAGCTATGGCTACACCTTC. The chain combines TRBV30 with TRBJ1-2, with D possibly matching TRBD1 (6 bases). The germline V gene has CDR1 GTSNPN and CDR2 SVGIG (reference sequence). The CDR3 length is 15 residues. Between the trimmed V and J ends, which lost 2 bases and 4 bases, there was a span of 17 bases.

In DNA, the CDR3 is TGCACCAGCAGCGACAGGGGGAGTCAGCCCCAGCATTTT. Translated, it gives CTSSDRGSQPQHF. V and J are TRBV1 and TRBJ1-5; TRBD1, the table's D call, was not compared with the DNA. TRBV1 is classified as a pseudogene. The CDR3 runs to 13 residues.

The CDR3 nucleotides read TGTGCCAGCTCACCAAACATCGACGAGCAGTACTTC. Amino acids: CASSPNIDEQYF. This rearrangement joins TRBV18 to TRBJ2-7; the D is unclear. V gave up 2 bases and J gave up 5 bases, with 7 bases separating them. CDR3 length equals 12 residues. Germline V CDR1 and CDR2: KGHSH, LQKENI.

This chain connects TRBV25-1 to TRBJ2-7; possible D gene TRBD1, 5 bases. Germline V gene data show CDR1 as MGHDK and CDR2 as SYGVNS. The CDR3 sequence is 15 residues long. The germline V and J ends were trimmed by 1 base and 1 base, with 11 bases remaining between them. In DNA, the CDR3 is TGTGCCAGCAGTGAATTTGCCGACAGATCCTACGAGCAGTACTTC. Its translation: CASSEFADRSYEQYF.

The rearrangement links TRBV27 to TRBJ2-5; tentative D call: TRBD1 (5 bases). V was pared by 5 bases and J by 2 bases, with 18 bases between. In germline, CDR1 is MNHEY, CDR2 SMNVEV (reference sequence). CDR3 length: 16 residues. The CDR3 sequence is CASSPRTTSDQETQYF. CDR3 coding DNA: TGTGCCAGCAGTCCACGGACAACAAGCGATCAAGAGACCCAGTACTTC.

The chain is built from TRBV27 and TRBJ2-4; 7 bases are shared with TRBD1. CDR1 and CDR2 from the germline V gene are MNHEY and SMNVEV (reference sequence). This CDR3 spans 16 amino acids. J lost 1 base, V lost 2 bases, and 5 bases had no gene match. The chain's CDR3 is CASSLLTGKAKNIQYF. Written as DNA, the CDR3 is TGTGCCAGCAGTTTACTGACAGGGAAGGCCAAAAACATTCAGTACTTC.

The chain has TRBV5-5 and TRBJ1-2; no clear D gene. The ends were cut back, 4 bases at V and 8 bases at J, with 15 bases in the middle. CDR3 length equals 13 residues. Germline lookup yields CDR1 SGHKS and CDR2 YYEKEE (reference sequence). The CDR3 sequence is CASSPDLSRGYTF. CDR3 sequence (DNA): TGTGCCAGCAGCCCCGATCTCAGTCGCGGCTACACCTTC. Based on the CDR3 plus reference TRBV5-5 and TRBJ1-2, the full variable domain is DAGVTQSPTHLIKTRGQQVTLRCSPISGHKSVSWYQQVLGQGPQFIFQYYEKEERGRGNFPDRFSARQFPNYSSELNVNALLLGDSALYLCASSPDLSRGYTFGSGTRLTVV.

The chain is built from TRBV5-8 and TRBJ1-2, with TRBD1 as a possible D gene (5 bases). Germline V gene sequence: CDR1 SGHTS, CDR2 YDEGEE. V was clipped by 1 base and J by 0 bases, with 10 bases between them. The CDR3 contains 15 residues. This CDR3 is CASSLKAGTNYGYTF. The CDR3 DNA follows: TGTGCCAGCAGCTTGAAGGCAGGGACTAACTATGGCTACACCTTC.